This entry features one T cell receptor beta chain sequence. This sample is part of a study of blood T cell repertoires in COVID-19. Study-level information: Samples taken during acute and convalescent COVID-19 were collected in the United States, Italy and Spain. Sources were T cells, B-cell-depleted T cells, or PBMCs; the material itself was cDNA or gDNA.

The germline V gene has CDR1 LGHDT and CDR2 YNNKEL (reference sequence). The CDR3 loop spans 15 amino acids. V dropped 4 bases and J dropped 6; count of bases not matched to a gene: 9. Study processing details: Estimation of nucleated cell counts relied on the amplification of reference gene primers. Some clones are missing from TCRdb's copy, which holds only in-frame ones; the method was immunoSEQ multiplex PCR. V, J and clone size were drawn from that table, and D and trimming were deduced from the DNA. The profile shows 140,000 or so clones, over 80% of them singletons. The sequenced sample consisted of peripheral blood. The genes are TRBV3-1 (or the pseudogene TRBV3-2) and TRBJ2-7, with 10 bases fitting TRBD1. This clonotype was sampled from a woman older than 75 with acute or convalescent COVID-19. This chain's CDR3 is CASSRWDRGQGEQYF. In nucleotides, the CDR3 is TGTGCCAGCAGCCGGTGGGACAGGGGACAGGGCGAGCAGTACTTC.